These 31 T cell receptor beta chains originate from one sample sequenced in a study of shared clonotypes between healthy human individuals. Clones were sequenced by immunoSEQ multiplex PCR, and TCRdb holds only the in-frame ones, with some missing. The sample shows hundreds of thousands of clones, roughly 80% of them seen only once. Sample: PBMCs. The receptors shown here come from a middle-aged woman in good health. Some clones in this sample may be carry-over from other donors' samples.

The rearrangement links TRBV27 to TRBJ1-4; D remains unclear. This CDR3 region has 15 residues. CDR1 MNHEY and CDR2 SMNVEV come from the germline V gene (reference sequence). V was shortened by 6 bases and J by 4 bases, with 15 bases between the two germline ends. The CDR3 region is CASRRLLAGNEKLFF. CDR3 nucleotides: TGTGCCAGCAGACGTCTGCTAGCTGGTAATGAAAAACTGTTTTTT. Full variable domain (missing parts from reference TRBV27 and TRBJ1-4): EAQVTQNPRYLITVTGKKLTVTCSQNMNHEYMSWYRQDPGLGLRQIYYSMNVEVTDKGDVPEGYKVSRKEKRNFPLILESPSPNQTSLYFCASRRLLAGNEKLFFGSGTQLSVL.

The V gene is TRBV11-2, the J gene TRBJ2-1; a possible D gene is TRBD2 (6 bases). The CDR3 consists of 16 residues. CDR1 is SGHAT, CDR2 FQNNGV, per germline. V was cut by 6 bases and J by 4 bases, with 19 bases left in between. The CDR3 nucleotides read TGTGCCAGCAGACCCATCCGGGACTCCGATTACAATGAGCAGTTCTTC. It yields the protein CASRPIRDSDYNEQFF.

J is TRBJ2-7 and V is TRBV5-1; 16 bases fit TRBD2. J was trimmed by 4 bases and V by 7 bases; bases with no gene match: 8. Germline CDR1 reads SGHRS; CDR2 reads YFSETQ. The CDR3 length is 16 residues. For the CDR3, the DNA is TGCGCCAGCGGACCGGGACTAGCGGGAGGGGTATACGAGCAGTACTTC. This encodes CASGPGLAGGVYEQYF.

The chain employs TRBV28 and TRBJ2-4, with D perhaps assigned TRBD1 or TRBD2 (5 bases each). This CDR3 is 16 amino acids long. Germline V lookup: CDR1 MDHEN, CDR2 SYDVKM. V lost 11 bases to trimming and J lost 0 bases, with 20 bases between them. Here the CDR3 DNA reads TGTGCCGGAGGAAGCCAGGGCCGGGGAGCCAAAAACATTCAGTACTTC. Protein sequence: CAGGSQGRGAKNIQYF.

Comment on this clone: Other DNA variants within this sample encode the same CDR3. The chain joins TRBV5-1 to TRBJ2-7; TRBD2 is a possible D gene (5 bases). There are 13 residues in the CDR3. Germline V gene data show CDR1 as SGHRS and CDR2 as YFSETQ. The V end lost 5 bases, the J end lost 4 bases, and 13 bases lay between the germline ends. CDR3 amino acids: CASSLASGYEQYF. The CDR3 nucleotides read TGCGCCAGCAGTTTAGCGAGTGGGTACGAGCAGTACTTC.

The chain uses TRBV7-8 and TRBJ2-2; 11 bases are a match to TRBD2. The CDR3 length is 18 residues. V lost 4 bases and J lost 0; bases outside the gene matches: 7. Germline loops: CDR1 SGHVS, CDR2 FQNEAQ. The CDR3 region is CASSSTTSGVTNTGELFF. Here the CDR3 DNA reads TGTGCCAGCAGCTCAACGACTAGCGGGGTCACGAACACCGGGGAGCTGTTTTTT.

The gene calls are TRBV28 and TRBJ1-5, with a weak D call TRBD1 (5 bases). Germline assignment: CDR1 MDHEN and CDR2 SYDVKM. The CDR3 loop spans 16 amino acids. Trimming pared 6 bases from V and 0 bases from J, leaving 15 bases between. CDR3 loop: CASSKRGSYSNQPQHF. The CDR3 DNA is TGTGCCAGCAGCAAAAGGGGCAGCTATAGCAATCAGCCCCAGCATTTT.

V usage is TRBV9 and J usage is TRBJ2-3, with D perhaps TRBD2 (5 bases). Germline CDR1 is SGDLS and CDR2 is YYNGEE. The V gene lost 3 bases and the J gene lost 3 bases, with 11 bases spanning the gap. This CDR3 spans 14 amino acids. The CDR3 region has the DNA TGTGCCAGCAGCGCCTTGCTAGCAACAGATACGCAGTATTTT. This translates into CASSALLATDTQYF.

This clone was counted ten times or more. The V gene is TRBV6-5, the J gene TRBJ2-7; TRBD1 might be the D (6 bases). Germline values: CDR1 MNHEY, CDR2 SVGAGI. The CDR3 extends over 14 amino acids. With 10 bases removed from V and 6 bases from J, the gap between germline ends came to 22 bases. The CDR3 sequence is CATKGRGPSREQYF. The CDR3 DNA follows: TGTGCCACCAAGGGCAGGGGCCCTTCTCGCGAGCAGTACTTC.

The chain carries TRBV4-2 and TRBJ2-7; weak D call: TRBD2 (6 bases). V was clipped by 0 bases and J by 0 bases, with 9 bases between them. Germline V gene data show CDR1 as LGHNA and CDR2 as YNFKEQ. This CDR3 contains 15 residues. The CDR3 nucleotides are TGTGCCAGCAGCCAAGAGAGCGGGCACTCCTACGAGCAGTACTTC. This gives the protein CASSQESGHSYEQYF.

The gene calls are TRBV7-6 and TRBJ2-7, with 9 bases aligning to TRBD1. The junction had 10 bases not matched to a gene; V was cut back by 4 bases and J by 3 bases. Germline-derived CDR1 and CDR2 are SGHVS and FNYEAQ. CDR3 length: 16 amino acids. CDR3 residues: CASSSDKGQGYYEQYF. The CDR3 DNA reads TGTGCCAGCAGCTCGGATAAGGGACAGGGTTACTACGAGCAGTACTTC.

CDR3 residues: CASSSTGGPYGYTF. The CDR3 DNA is TGTGCCAGCAGTTCGACAGGGGGCCCATATGGCTACACCTTC. J is TRBJ1-2 and V is TRBV6-1, with 10 nucleotides matching TRBD1. This CDR3 is built from 14 residues. The germline V gene encodes CDR1 MNHNS and CDR2 SASEGT. Losses at the gene ends were 5 bases for V and 5 bases for J; bases not matched to a gene: 5.

V is TRBV6-1 and J is TRBJ1-5; D not certain. V lost 8 bases, J lost 3 bases, and 11 bases lay in between. CDR1 is MNHNS, CDR2 SASEGT, per germline. The CDR3 sequence is 13 residues long. CDR3 amino acids: CASFRGPNQPQHF. The CDR3 nucleotides are TGTGCCAGCTTCCGGGGTCCCAATCAGCCCCAGCATTTT.

The chain uses TRBV27 and TRBJ2-7, with 14 bases identical to TRBD2. This CDR3 is built from 19 residues. The V segment lost 3 bases and the J segment 3 bases; nucleotides outside the gene matches: 13. CDR1 and CDR2 from the germline V gene are MNHEY and SMNVEV (reference sequence). In nucleotides, the CDR3 is TGTGCCAGCAGTTTTTGGCCAAGACTAGCGGGAGGGCTCAACTACGAGCAGTACTTC. Translation gives CASSFWPRLAGGLNYEQYF.

The genes are TRBV7-9 and TRBJ2-7; possibly TRBD1 or TRBD2 for D (5 bases each). Between the trimmed V and J ends, which lost 1 base and 3 bases, there was a span of 10 bases. Germline V gene lookup returns CDR1 SEHNR and CDR2 FQNEAQ (reference sequence). The CDR3 totals 14 residues. CDR3 loop: CASSLDGGIYEQYF. The CDR3 nucleotides are TGTGCCAGCAGCTTAGATGGGGGAATCTACGAGCAGTACTTC.

The V gene is TRBV10-2, the J gene TRBJ1-1; 8 bases fit TRBD1. This CDR3 spans 14 amino acids. CDR1 is WSHSY and CDR2 is SAAADI in the germline V gene. The junction had 8 bases not matched to a gene; V was cut back by 0 bases and J by 11 bases. This chain's CDR3 is CASSESGTGRLAFF. CDR3 bases: TGCGCCAGCAGTGAGTCAGGGACAGGTCGATTGGCTTTCTTT.

The sample holds one count of this clone. The chain couples TRBV5-6 to TRBJ1-1; D is unresolved. V lost 0 bases, J lost 5 bases, and 5 bases lay in between. The CDR3 loop spans 12 amino acids. CDR1 SGHDT and CDR2 YYEEEE come from the germline V gene. Here the CDR3 reads CASSLGQTEAFF. For the CDR3, the DNA is TGTGCCAGCAGCTTGGGTCAGACTGAAGCTTTCTTT. The full variable domain, in which reference TRBV5-6 and TRBJ1-1 provide the parts outside the CDR3, is DAGVTQSPTHLIKTRGQQVTLRCSPKSGHDTVSWYQQALGQGPQFIFQYYEEEERQRGNFPDRFSGHQFPNYSSELNVNALLLGDSALYLCASSLGQTEAFFGQGTRLTVV.

This clone showed up just a few times. The sample carries other DNA sequences with the same CDR3. V and J are TRBV11-2 and TRBJ2-3; D is uncertain. Germline CDR1 and CDR2: SGHAT and FQNNGV. Deletions cut 3 bases from V and 0 bases from J, with 7 bases between. This CDR3 region has 14 residues. The CDR3 protein is CASSFSGSTDTQYF. The CDR3 nucleotides are TGTGCCAGCAGCTTTAGTGGAAGCACAGATACGCAGTATTTT.

The rearrangement links TRBV11-2 to TRBJ2-1, with 8 bases matching TRBD2. The ends lost 2 bases at V and 7 bases at J; junction bases unmatched: 7. CDR1 and CDR2 from the germline V gene are SGHAT and FQNNGV. This CDR3 region has 15 residues. CDR3 region: CASSLSPSGWNEQFF. Here the CDR3 DNA reads TGTGCCAGCAGCTTATCACCTAGCGGGTGGAATGAGCAGTTCTTC.

The chain recombines TRBV28 with TRBJ2-1; 9 bases match TRBD2. In germline, CDR1 is MDHEN, CDR2 SYDVKM. The junction had 5 bases not matched to a gene; V was cut back by 7 bases and J by 4 bases. The CDR3 has 14 residues. CDR3: CASMTSGLYNEQFF. The DNA of the CDR3 is TGTGCCAGCATGACTAGCGGTCTGTACAATGAGCAGTTCTTC.

The chain joins TRBV5-4 to TRBJ2-3, with 9 bases matching TRBD1. V lost 2 bases and J lost 4; bases outside the gene matches: 8. Germline V gives CDR1 SGHNT, CDR2 YYREEE (reference sequence). The CDR3 spans 16 residues. This CDR3 is CASSFPGQGRADTQYF. For the CDR3, the DNA is TGTGCCAGCAGCTTCCCGGGACAGGGCCGAGCAGATACGCAGTATTTT.

A few counts support this clone. This specimen includes other DNA sequences encoding the same CDR3. The rearrangement uses TRBV18 and TRBJ1-1, with D possibly TRBD1 on 5 matching bases. Germline CDR1 KGHSH, CDR2 LQKENI. CDR3 length equals 17 residues. V lost 6 bases and J 2 bases, leaving 22 bases between the germline ends. The CDR3 reads CASSPTGAGPTNTEAFF. DNA of the CDR3: TGTGCCAGCTCCCCCACCGGGGCCGGGCCGACAAACACTGAAGCTTTCTTT.

In this sample, this clone turned up a few times. This chain joins TRBV2 and TRBJ1-5; D unresolved. CDR1 and CDR2 from the germline V gene are SNHLY and FYNNEI. There are 12 residues in the CDR3. Trimming took off 4 bases at V and 11 bases at J, with 12 bases between the two ends. CDR3 sequence: CASSGPGEAQHF. The DNA for the CDR3 is TGTGCCAGCAGTGGGCCGGGTGAAGCCCAGCATTTT.

The rearrangement uses TRBV4-2 and TRBJ2-7; D is ambiguous. Germline CDR1 and CDR2: LGHNA and YNFKEQ. Deletions cut 0 bases from V and 7 bases from J, with 19 bases between. This CDR3 comprises 16 residues. The CDR3 DNA is TGTGCCAGCAGCCAAGATCGCACTCTGGCGTTGAGGGAGCAGTACTTC. It yields the protein CASSQDRTLALREQYF.

The V gene is TRBV5-1, the J gene TRBJ1-3; TRBD1 might be the D (5 bases). The CDR3 has 14 amino acids. With 4 bases removed from V and 1 base from J, the gap between germline ends came to 9 bases. The germline V gene has CDR1 SGHRS and CDR2 YFSETQ. CDR3 coding DNA: TGCGCCAGCAGCCCAGGACATTCTGGAAACACCATATATTTT. Its translation: CASSPGHSGNTIYF.

For the CDR3, the DNA is TGTGCCAGCAGCTTCCCCAATAGCGGAAAAAGCACAGATACGCAGTATTTT. It codes for CASSFPNSGKSTDTQYF. The chain is built from TRBV12-1 and TRBJ2-3; TRBD2, the table's D call, lacks a check against the DNA. TRBV12-1 is a recognized pseudogene. This CDR3 is built from 17 residues.

The V call is TRBV7-2, the J call TRBJ2-7, with D perhaps TRBD1 (6 bases). Germline V gene lookup returns CDR1 SGHTA and CDR2 FQGNSA. The CDR3 extends over 12 amino acids. Trimming removed 5 bases at V and 4 bases at J, with 9 bases between. The CDR3 is CASSVQGYEQYF. CDR3 bases: TGTGCCAGCAGCGTACAGGGTTACGAGCAGTACTTC.

This chain links TRBV7-2 with TRBJ2-6; 10 positions agree with TRBD1. This CDR3 has 19 amino acids. V was clipped by 5 bases and J by 0 bases; unmatched bases: 10. Germline values: CDR1 SGHTA, CDR2 FQGNSA. The CDR3 reads CASSTQPGQGTSGANVLTF. CDR3 sequence (DNA): TGTGCCAGCAGCACCCAGCCGGGACAGGGGACCTCTGGGGCCAACGTCCTGACTTTC. Drawing the rest from reference TRBV7-2 and TRBJ2-6, the complete variable domain is GAGVSQSPSNKVTEKGKDVELRCDPISGHTALYWYRQSLGQGLEFLIYFQGNSAPDKSGLPSDRFSAERTGGSVSTLTIQRTQQEDSAVYLCASSTQPGQGTSGANVLTFGAGSRLTVL.

The V gene is TRBV25-1, the J gene TRBJ2-7; 8 positions agree with TRBD1. The CDR3 is made up of 11 amino acids. The germline gives CDR1 MGHDK, CDR2 SYGVNS. Losses at the gene ends were 8 bases for V and 9 bases for J; bases not matched to a gene: 6. The CDR3 loop reads CASSTGDVQYF. In DNA form, the CDR3 reads TGTGCCAGCTCGACAGGGGACGTGCAGTACTTC.

The rearrangement joins TRBV27 to TRBJ2-7; D is perhaps TRBD1 (5 bases). The CDR3 sequence is 16 residues long. Deletions cut 1 base from V and 3 bases from J, with 16 bases between. Germline loops: CDR1 MNHEY, CDR2 SMNVEV (reference sequence). The CDR3, as DNA: TGTGCCAGCAGTTTATTCCCTGGACAACCGATCTACGAGCAGTACTTC. Translated, it gives CASSLFPGQPIYEQYF.

This clone was observed once. The chain is built from TRBV30 and TRBJ2-3; 7 bases match TRBD2. Losses at the gene ends were 2 bases for V and 2 bases for J; bases not matched to a gene: 7. The germline V gene has CDR1 GTSNPN and CDR2 SVGIG (reference sequence). The CDR3 is made up of 15 amino acids. The chain's CDR3 is CAWSRSGGPTDTQYF. The CDR3 coding sequence is TGTGCCTGGAGTAGGTCGGGAGGTCCCACAGATACGCAGTATTTT.